This T cell receptor (beta chain) was obtained from a study of T cell responses to AZD1222 COVID-19 vaccine. The table came from immunoSEQ multiplex PCR; TCRdb's copy has only in-frame clones and leaves some out. The table includes around 58,000 clones, around 84% detected once. V gave up 9 bases and J gave up 4 bases; unmatched junction bases: 7. From germline, CDR1 is SNHLY and CDR2 FYNNEI. This CDR3 spans 15 amino acids. Here the sequenced sample was peripheral blood, taken on day 0 of AZD1222 vaccination. The sequence came from an adult in good health. The chain employs TRBV2 and TRBJ2-2; 11 nucleotides align to TRBD2. CDR3 protein: CASQLGTSGTGELFF. DNA of the CDR3: TGTGCCAGTCAACTGGGGACTAGCGGCACCGGGGAGCTGTTTTTT.